The next 19 T cell receptor beta chains were all read from a single sample in a study of identical twins. One entry per CDR3 protein, called by TCRdb with MiXCR from the 5' RACE reads. The sample lists about 690,000 distinct CDR3 sequences, approximately 6% seen once, with approximately 2% in the top ten. Sequenced input: naive T cells sorted from blood. Receptor source: a man between 18 and 29 years old in good health.

This clonotype was counted ten times or more. The rearrangement uses TRBV29-1 and TRBJ1-2; 7 bases fit TRBD1. With 4 bases clipped from V and 1 base from J, the junction kept 0 bases outside the gene matches. Per the germline V gene, CDR1 is SQVTM and CDR2 is ANQGSEA. The CDR3 loop spans 12 amino acids. The CDR3 loop reads CSVGDSNYGYTF. CDR3 bases: TGCAGCGTTGGGGACAGTAACTATGGCTACACCTTC. Using reference TRBV29-1 and TRBJ1-2 for the parts outside the CDR3, the full variable domain is SAVISQKPSRDICQRGTSLTIQCQVDSQVTMMFWYRQQPGQSLTLIATANQGSEATYESGFVIDKFPISRPNLTFSTLTVSNMSPEDSSIYLCSVGDSNYGYTFGSGTRLTVV.

This clonotype was counted many times. This chain links TRBV12-3 or TRBV12-4 with TRBJ2-1, with 8 bases identical to TRBD1. The CDR3 extends over 12 amino acids. J gave up 10 bases and V 2 bases, and 1 base lay outside the gene matches. The DNA of the CDR3 is TGTGCCAGCAGTTTATGGGACAGGGAGCAGTTCTTC. Residues: CASSLWDREQFF.

Many counts were recorded for this clonotype. V is TRBV6-5 and J is TRBJ2-2; D tentatively fits TRBD1 or TRBD2 (5 bases each). In germline, CDR1 is MNHEY, CDR2 SVGAGI. The CDR3 is 17 amino acids. V dropped 2 bases and J dropped 0 bases, with 13 bases sitting between them. CDR3 DNA: TGTGCCAGCAGTTACCCCAGGGACGCCTCGAACACCGGGGAGCTGTTTTTT. The encoded protein is CASSYPRDASNTGELFF.

The table lists this clonotype with many counts. The chain combines TRBV7-2 with TRBJ2-3; the D gene is possibly TRBD2 (6 bases). CDR1 SGHTA and CDR2 FQGNSA come from the germline V gene. Between the trimmed V and J ends, which lost 5 bases and 1 base, there was a span of 16 bases. The CDR3 runs to 16 residues. The CDR3 DNA follows: TGTGCCAGCAGCCTCAGACGGGAGAGTGGCACAGATACGCAGTATTTT. Protein product: CASSLRRESGTDTQYF.

This clonotype was seen at least ten times. CDR3 nucleotides: TGTGCCAGCAGCCGCCGGGCCCAGATCCGGGCGCCCTATAATTCACCCCTCCACTTT. This translates into CASSRRAQIRAPYNSPLHF. The V call is TRBV11-2, the J call TRBJ1-6; D is unresolved. V was clipped by 5 bases and J by 2 bases, with 22 bases between them. The germline CDR1 and CDR2 sequences are SGHAT and FQNNGV. This CDR3 comprises 19 residues.

The table lists this clonotype with a few counts. The CDR3 DNA follows: TGTGCCAGCAGCCAATCCGGGACTAGCGGGATGGTAGATACGCAGTATTTT. Its protein is CASSQSGTSGMVDTQYF. This chain connects TRBV3-1 to TRBJ2-3; 13 bases align to TRBD2. This CDR3 comprises 17 residues. V lost 2 bases and J lost 5; bases outside the gene matches: 7. The germline gives CDR1 LGHDT, CDR2 YNNKEL (reference sequence).

This clonotype came up many times. In DNA form, the CDR3 reads TGTGCCAGCAGCCTCGCTCAACAGGGAAGGAGGAATGGCTACACCTTC. It encodes CASSLAQQGRRNGYTF. The V and J genes are TRBV5-6 and TRBJ1-2; maybe TRBD1 (6 bases). The V and J ends lost 4 bases and 6 bases respectively, with 22 bases between them. The CDR3 runs to 16 residues. The V gene's germline CDR1 is SGHDT and CDR2 YYEEEE.

This clonotype has ten or more counts. The chain links TRBV9 to TRBJ1-2; 10 bases fit TRBD1. Per germline, CDR1 SGDLS and CDR2 YYNGEE. Unmatched junction bases numbered 7, after V lost 5 bases and J lost 6 bases. This CDR3 contains 14 residues. CDR3: CASSVLGTGDGYTF. CDR3 coding DNA: TGTGCCAGCAGTGTACTGGGGACAGGGGATGGCTACACCTTC.

The J gene is TRBJ2-1, the V gene TRBV5-5, with D unresolved. Germline V gives CDR1 SGHKS, CDR2 YYEKEE (reference sequence). With 0 bases removed from V and 0 bases from J, the gap between germline ends came to 10 bases. The CDR3 spans 16 residues. The CDR3 loop reads CASSLDWGSSYNEQFF. The CDR3 DNA sequence: TGTGCCAGCAGCTTGGATTGGGGTAGCTCCTACAATGAGCAGTTCTTC.

This clonotype was detected a few times. The rearrangement links TRBV2 to TRBJ1-5, with D unclear. This CDR3 comprises 11 residues. Germline V gene lookup returns CDR1 SNHLY and CDR2 FYNNEI. V shed 1 base and J shed 10 bases, with 5 bases lying between them. DNA for the CDR3: TGTGCCAGCAGTGAAGTCGGCCCCCAGCATTTT. Amino acids: CASSEVGPQHF.

The chain has TRBV20-1 and TRBJ1-2, with D possibly being TRBD1 (5 bases). Germline assignment: CDR1 DFQATT and CDR2 SNEGSKA (reference sequence). V was cut by 6 bases and J by 4 bases, with 21 bases left in between. This CDR3 has 15 amino acids. The CDR3 loop is CSAADPSTDFYGYTF. As DNA, the CDR3 is TGCAGTGCCGCGGACCCCTCGACAGATTTCTATGGCTACACCTTC.

Many counts were recorded for this clonotype. The chain combines TRBV11-2 with TRBJ2-1; D gene ambiguous. Germline CDR1 and CDR2: SGHAT and FQNNGV. The CDR3 is made up of 14 amino acids. Deletions cut 0 bases from V and 6 bases from J, with 9 bases between. For the CDR3, the DNA is TGTGCCAGCAGCTTAGAACAATTCGGCAATGAGCAGTTCTTC. Translating it yields CASSLEQFGNEQFF. Together with reference TRBV11-2 and TRBJ2-1, the CDR3 gives the full variable domain: EAGVAQSPRYKIIEKRQSVAFWCNPISGHATLYWYQQILGQGPKLLIQFQNNGVVDDSQLPKDRFSAERLKGVDSTLKIQPAKLEDSAVYLCASSLEQFGNEQFFGPGTRLTVL.

V is TRBV7-9 and J is TRBJ1-2; 10 positions match TRBD1. J was trimmed by 3 bases and V by 6 bases; bases with no gene match: 10. Germline lookup yields CDR1 SEHNR and CDR2 FQNEAQ (reference sequence). The CDR3 sequence is 16 residues long. This chain's CDR3 is CASSYKPGTGDYGYTF. Written as DNA, the CDR3 is TGTGCCAGCAGTTATAAACCCGGGACAGGGGACTATGGCTACACCTTC.

This clonotype was seen repeatedly, ten times or more. The chain employs TRBV6-5 and TRBJ2-1, with D tentatively TRBD2 (5 bases). The CDR3 spans 15 residues. V was clipped by 3 bases and J by 9 bases, with 18 bases between them. The germline V gene encodes CDR1 MNHEY and CDR2 SVGAGI. Here the CDR3 DNA reads TGTGCCAGCAGTTATCAAACAACTAGGTCGGCTGAGCAGTTCTTC. Amino acid sequence: CASSYQTTRSAEQFF.

The sample holds many counts of this clonotype. The J gene is TRBJ2-1, the V gene TRBV5-1; no reliable D call. Trimming pared 6 bases from V and 1 base from J, leaving 8 bases between. The CDR3 consists of 13 residues. CDR1 and CDR2 from the germline V gene are SGHRS and YFSETQ. CDR3 nucleotide sequence: TGCGCCAGCATGGGGATTTCCTACAATGAGCAGTTCTTC. Its translation: CASMGISYNEQFF.

This clonotype was recorded at least ten times. CDR3 bases: TGTGCCACCAGCGACGGCCCCTACGAGCAGTACTTC. The encoded protein is CATSDGPYEQYF. The rearrangement links TRBV15 to TRBJ2-7, with D unclear. Germline assignment: CDR1 LNHNV and CDR2 YYDKDF (reference sequence). This CDR3 comprises 12 residues. Trimming pared 5 bases from V and 2 bases from J, leaving 7 bases between.

This clonotype was detected a few times. The V gene is TRBV7-9, the J gene TRBJ2-3; D is uncertain. The CDR3 totals 11 residues. V lost 10 bases, J lost 6 bases, and 11 bases lay in between. The germline gives CDR1 SEHNR, CDR2 FQNEAQ (reference sequence). Written as DNA, the CDR3 is TGTGCCATCTGGGATCAGGATACGCAGTATTTT. It translates to CAIWDQDTQYF.

This clonotype was detected many times. The chain couples TRBV12-3 or TRBV12-4 to TRBJ2-3; 8 positions match TRBD2. Trimming took 6 bases from V and 4 from J; bases not matched to a gene: 9. The CDR3 is 15 amino acids. The CDR3 reads CASRKIGREADTQYF. Written as DNA, the CDR3 is TGTGCCAGCAGGAAGATCGGGCGGGAGGCAGATACGCAGTATTTT.

CDR3 residues: CASSLQGGSGTDTQYF. The CDR3 DNA sequence: TGTGCCAGCAGCTTACAAGGCGGGAGCGGTACAGATACGCAGTATTTT. V gene TRBV7-2 combines with J gene TRBJ2-3; TRBD2 matches 7 bases. The ends lost 2 bases at V and 3 bases at J; junction bases unmatched: 8. The CDR3 extends over 16 amino acids. Germline values: CDR1 SGHTA, CDR2 FQGNSA.